This T cell receptor beta chain comes out of a study of cytomegalovirus exposure and HLA in healthy donors. The sample holds one count of this clone. PCR used 60 Vbeta primers and 13 Jbeta primers. Here immunoSEQ multiplex PCR was the method, and the copy in TCRdb shows in-frame clones only, minus some. The data contain about 140,000 clones, roughly four fifths of them seen just once; the ten biggest clones take up about 3.2%. Germline-derived CDR1 and CDR2 are MNHEY and SMNVEV (reference sequence). V shed 0 bases, J shed 2 bases, and the junction held 6 bases outside the gene matches. The CDR3 covers 17 residues.

The clonotype comes from a man aged 18 to 35 in good health and CMV-seropositive. The chain uses TRBV27 and TRBJ2-1; TRBD2 aligns across 8 bases. Sequencing input: PBMCs. As DNA, the CDR3 is TGTGCCAGCAGTTTATCCCTCGCACTAGCGGCCTACAATGAGCAGTTCTTC. Residues: CASSLSLALAAYNEQFF.